Below, 4 T cell receptor beta chains from the same sample are listed, as sequenced in a study of early T cells in non-severe SARS-CoV-2 infection. TCRdb used MiXCR to reprocess the 5' RACE reads, holding one entry per CDR3 protein. The repertoire holds roughly 45,000 distinct CDR3 sequences, with approximately 12% as singletons. Sample: whole blood. All receptors derive from an adult who was a healthcare worker with PCR-confirmed SARS-CoV-2 infection or an uninfected control (not recorded which).

This clonotype appeared a few times. V and J are TRBV19 and TRBJ2-1; 9 bases fit TRBD1. The CDR3 totals 15 residues. Germline-derived CDR1 and CDR2 are LNHDA and SQIVND (reference sequence). J was trimmed by 6 bases and V by 4 bases; bases with no gene match: 7. DNA of the CDR3: TGTGCCAGTAGTACGGGACAGGGCCTGAGCAATGAGCAGTTCTTC. Translated, it gives CASSTGQGLSNEQFF.

This clonotype turned up a few times. This chain uses TRBV11-2 with TRBJ1-2, with 11 bases that match TRBD1. The CDR3 loop spans 14 amino acids. J lost 5 bases, V lost 3 bases, and 2 bases had no gene match. Germline V gives CDR1 SGHAT, CDR2 FQNNGV. The CDR3 bases are TGTGCCAGCAGCTTCGGACAGGGGGCGTATGGCTACACCTTC. This encodes CASSFGQGAYGYTF.

This clonotype has just a few counts. The rearrangement links TRBV11-2 to TRBJ2-1, with unresolved D. Germline lookup yields CDR1 SGHAT and CDR2 FQNNGV. The CDR3 runs 13 residues. Trimming cost V 4 bases and J 8 bases, with 12 bases left between them. CDR3 region: CASSSRPAHEQFF. In DNA, the CDR3 is TGTGCCAGCAGCTCCCGACCGGCGCATGAGCAGTTCTTC.

This clonotype was seen repeatedly, ten times or more. The CDR3 nucleotides are TGTGCCAGCAGTCCGAGAGTGGCGGCTGAAGCTTTCTTT. Protein sequence: CASSPRVAAEAFF. The gene calls are TRBV27 and TRBJ1-1; D is uncertain. CDR3 length: 13 amino acids. CDR1 and CDR2 from the germline V gene are MNHEY and SMNVEV (reference sequence). The V gene lost 5 bases and the J gene lost 6 bases, with 13 bases spanning the gap.